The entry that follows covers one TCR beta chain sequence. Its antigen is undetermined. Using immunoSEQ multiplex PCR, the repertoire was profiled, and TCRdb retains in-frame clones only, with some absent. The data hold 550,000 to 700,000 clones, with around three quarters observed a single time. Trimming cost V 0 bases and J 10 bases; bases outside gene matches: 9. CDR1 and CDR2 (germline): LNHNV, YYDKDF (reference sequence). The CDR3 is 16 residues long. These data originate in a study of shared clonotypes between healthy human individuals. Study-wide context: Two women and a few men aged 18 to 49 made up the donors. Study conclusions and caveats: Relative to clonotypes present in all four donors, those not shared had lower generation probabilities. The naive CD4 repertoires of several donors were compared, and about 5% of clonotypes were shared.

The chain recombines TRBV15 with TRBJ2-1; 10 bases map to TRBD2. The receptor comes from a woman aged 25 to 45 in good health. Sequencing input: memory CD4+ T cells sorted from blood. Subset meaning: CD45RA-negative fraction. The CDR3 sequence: CATSRDLALAGEEQFF. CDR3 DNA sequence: TGTGCCACCAGCAGAGATCTAGCGCTAGCGGGAGAGGAGCAGTTCTTC.